This T cell receptor beta chain was found in a study of shared clonotypes between healthy human individuals. Study conclusions and caveats: Investigators expected sequencing depth to affect clonotype sharing among donors.

TCRdb's copy holds only in-frame clones and misses some; the assay was immunoSEQ multiplex PCR. Of over 850,000 clones listed, 70% to 80% are singletons. As regards this clone: Its specificity is not known. In the same sample, other DNA sequences code for this CDR3.

The V gene's germline CDR1 is KGHSH and CDR2 LQKENI. Losses at the gene ends were 5 bases for V and 4 bases for J; bases not matched to a gene: 2. The CDR3 consists of 13 residues. This receptor was taken from a man aged 18 to 29 in good health. Some clones in this sample may be carry-over from other donors' samples. The J gene is TRBJ1-2, the V gene TRBV18; 9 bases map to TRBD1. Sequencing was performed on memory CD4+ T cells from PBMCs. Described subset: CD45RA-negative fraction. The CDR3 is CASSEGQGYGYTF. In DNA, the CDR3 is TGTGCCAGCTCAGAGGGACAGGGCTATGGCTACACCTTC.